The 25 T cell receptor beta chains below all came from one sample that was sequenced in a study of blood T cells in healthy people across ages. Then a second PCR, running roughly 7 to 11 cycles, was carried out with a sample-barcoded 5' primer and a J-beta primer mix. TCRdb reanalysed the 5' RACE reads using MiXCR and keeps one entry per CDR3 protein. The table has over a million distinct CDR3 sequences, 59% seen once; the top ten hold under 8.5%. Sequencing used blood. These receptors were taken from a man aged 18 to 29 in good health.

The V gene is TRBV12-5, the J gene TRBJ2-4; D is undetermined. The J call may be wrong; the DNA end is better matched by TRBJ2-7. Germline CDR1 LGHNT, CDR2 FRNRAP. CDR3 length: 16 amino acids. The CDR3 coding sequence is TGTGCTAGTGGTTTGGGCAGTGAGATCTCCCAATACGAGCAGTACTTC. Translated, it gives CASGLGSEISQYEQYF.

The rearrangement links TRBV4-1 to TRBJ2-1; D unresolved. Per the germline V gene, CDR1 is MGHRA and CDR2 is YSYEKL. The CDR3 has 14 amino acids. Between the trimmed V and J ends, which lost 4 bases and 6 bases, there was a span of 13 bases. This CDR3 is CASSLQAVANEQFF. The CDR3 DNA is TGCGCCAGCAGCCTCCAGGCGGTCGCCAATGAGCAGTTCTTC.

This clonotype was seen a handful of times. The chain recombines TRBV20-1 with TRBJ2-7; 11 bases match TRBD2. The trim removed 4 bases at V and 2 bases at J, leaving 7 bases unmatched. The CDR3 extends over 15 amino acids. In germline, CDR1 is DFQATT, CDR2 SNEGSKA (reference sequence). CDR3 loop: CSATKTSGIAYEQYF. The CDR3 bases are TGCAGTGCTACCAAGACTAGCGGGATAGCCTACGAGCAGTACTTC.

This clonotype showed up just a few times. The chain is built from TRBV4-3 and TRBJ2-6, with D unresolved. CDR3 size: 18 residues. The V gene's germline CDR1 is LGHNA and CDR2 YSLEER. V gave up 0 bases and J gave up 0 bases, with 12 bases separating them. The CDR3 coding sequence is TGCGCCAGCAGCCAAGATCTGGCAGGCCGCTCTGGGGCCAACGTCCTGACTTTC. It specifies CASSQDLAGRSGANVLTF.

V gene TRBV11-2 combines with J gene TRBJ2-7, with D perhaps matching TRBD2 (7 bases). This CDR3 contains 15 residues. The germline CDR1 and CDR2 sequences are SGHAT and FQNNGV. The V end lost 4 bases, the J end lost 3 bases, and 16 bases lay between the germline ends. The chain's CDR3 is CASSSGAGEGYEQYF. The CDR3 DNA reads TGTGCCAGCAGCTCAGGGGCAGGGGAGGGCTACGAGCAGTACTTC.

A single count supports this clonotype. This chain links TRBV6-5 with TRBJ1-6, with TRBD1 identical over 8 bases. The length of the CDR3 is 15 residues. V shed 6 bases and J 7 bases; nucleotides not matched to a gene: 8. Germline V gene lookup returns CDR1 MNHEY and CDR2 SVGAGI. CDR3 nucleotides: TGTGCCAGCAGGCAACAGGGGGTAGGAAATTCACCCCTCCACTTT. Its protein product is CASRQQGVGNSPLHF.

The chain combines TRBV27 with TRBJ2-3; D gene uncertain. With 8 bases removed from V and 3 bases from J, the gap between germline ends came to 12 bases. The CDR3 has 13 amino acids. Germline-derived CDR1 and CDR2 are MNHEY and SMNVEV (reference sequence). The CDR3 sequence is CASSHAGTDTQYF. DNA of the CDR3: TGTGCCAGCTCACATGCCGGGACAGATACGCAGTATTTT.

The J gene is TRBJ2-4, the V gene TRBV29-1; tentatively, D is TRBD1 or TRBD2 (6 bases each). The J call is doubtful: the DNA matches TRBJ2-7 better. Germline loops: CDR1 SQVTM, CDR2 ANQGSEA. The CDR3 is 13 amino acids. For the CDR3, the DNA is TGCAGCGTTTTCCATCAAGGGGGGTACGAGCAGTACTTC. Amino acid sequence: CSVFHQGGYEQYF.

The chain links TRBV4-1 to TRBJ1-1; D gene ambiguous. Germline CDR1 is MGHRA and CDR2 is YSYEKL. Trimming took off 6 bases at V and 4 bases at J, with 12 bases between the two ends. CDR3 length equals 13 residues. CDR3 sequence reads: CASRQTPGTEAFF. The CDR3 DNA reads TGCGCCAGCAGACAGACCCCGGGCACTGAAGCTTTCTTT.

This chain links TRBV28 with TRBJ2-6, with D tentatively TRBD2 (7 bases). The V and J ends lost 6 bases and 0 bases respectively, with 24 bases between them. Germline assignment: CDR1 MDHEN and CDR2 SYDVKM. The CDR3 spans 20 residues. The CDR3 DNA reads TGTGCCAGCAGCTCACTCCTAGGCGGGGGCGCAGTCTCTGGGGCCAACGTCCTGACTTTC. It codes for CASSSLLGGGAVSGANVLTF.

This chain uses TRBV2 with TRBJ1-6; D perhaps matches TRBD1 (6 bases). The V and J ends lost 1 base and 0 bases respectively, with 13 bases between them. CDR1 is SNHLY, CDR2 FYNNEI, per germline. The length of the CDR3 is 18 residues. CDR3 protein: CASSEGQGTSSYNSPLHF. In nucleotides, the CDR3 is TGTGCCAGCAGTGAAGGTCAGGGGACGAGCTCCTATAATTCACCCCTCCACTTT. Full variable domain (missing parts from reference TRBV2 and TRBJ1-6): EPEVTQTPSHQVTQMGQEVILRCVPISNHLYFYWYRQILGQKVEFLVSFYNNEISEKSEIFDDQFSVERPDGSNFTLKIRSTKLEDSAMYFCASSEGQGTSSYNSPLHFGNGTRLTVT.

This sequence joins TRBV7-2 and TRBJ1-2; 8 nucleotides line up with TRBD1. Trimming took 5 bases from V and 4 from J; bases not matched to a gene: 6. CDR3 length equals 14 residues. Germline V gene sequence: CDR1 SGHTA, CDR2 FQGNSA. The chain's CDR3 is CASSPPTGAYGYTF. CDR3 DNA: TGTGCCAGCAGCCCCCCGACAGGGGCCTATGGCTACACCTTC.

The V gene is TRBV27, the J gene TRBJ2-7; D is ambiguous. Trimming pared 4 bases from V and 2 bases from J, leaving 18 bases between. The CDR3 length is 16 residues. Germline values: CDR1 MNHEY, CDR2 SMNVEV (reference sequence). The CDR3 reads CASSSHYSVGTYEQYF. CDR3 DNA: TGTGCCAGCAGTTCTCACTATTCCGTTGGGACCTACGAGCAGTACTTC.

The chain recombines TRBV6-5 with TRBJ2-1, with TRBD1 as a possible D gene (5 bases). From germline, CDR1 is MNHEY and CDR2 SVGAGI. This CDR3 is 13 amino acids long. Trimming took off 4 bases at V and 5 bases at J, with 9 bases between the two ends. This CDR3 is CASSSLTDNEQFF. Here the CDR3 DNA reads TGTGCCAGCAGTTCCTTGACAGACAATGAGCAGTTCTTC.

As DNA, the CDR3 is TGCAGTGCTAGAAGGGTCCGAACTGGCACTGAAGCTTTCTTT. It is translated as CSARRVRTGTEAFF. This chain links TRBV20-1 with TRBJ1-1; D is undetermined. Trimming removed 2 bases at V and 4 bases at J, with 14 bases between. The CDR3 runs 14 residues. Germline-derived CDR1 and CDR2 are DFQATT and SNEGSKA (reference sequence).

This clonotype appeared a few times. J is TRBJ2-6 and V is TRBV6-5, with D possibly being TRBD1 or TRBD2 (5 bases each). Trimming shortened V by 2 bases and J by 2 bases, and 7 bases separated the two germline ends. The CDR3 is made up of 15 amino acids. Germline lookup yields CDR1 MNHEY and CDR2 SVGAGI. In nucleotides, the CDR3 is TGTGCCAGCAGTTACCGAGGGGCTGGGGCCAACGTCCTGACTTTC. Amino acid sequence: CASSYRGAGANVLTF.

As DNA, the CDR3 is TGTGCCATCAGTGAGTCCCGGGCCCAAGAGACCCAGTACTTC. This sequence encodes CAISESRAQETQYF. The gene calls are TRBV10-3 and TRBJ2-5; D uncertain. In germline, CDR1 is ENHRY, CDR2 SYGVKD. This CDR3 contains 14 residues. Between the trimmed V and J ends, which lost 0 bases and 1 base, there was a span of 6 bases.

V is TRBV11-2 and J is TRBJ2-7; the D gene is possibly TRBD2 (5 bases). Germline V gene data show CDR1 as SGHAT and CDR2 as FQNNGV. V was cut by 1 base and J by 3 bases, with 10 bases left in between. CDR3 size: 14 residues. The CDR3 region has the DNA TGTGCCAGCAGCTTAGCTCCTGAGGGCTACGAGCAGTACTTC. Its protein is CASSLAPEGYEQYF.

There are a few counts of this clonotype. The chain employs TRBV25-1 and TRBJ1-5, with no clear D. V lost 1 base to trimming and J lost 2 bases, with 12 bases between them. The CDR3 covers 16 residues. Germline V lookup: CDR1 MGHDK, CDR2 SYGVNS. Here the CDR3 DNA reads TGTGCCAGCAGTGAATCGGGGATCGGTGGCAATCAGCCCCAGCATTTT. It codes for CASSESGIGGNQPQHF.

V and J are TRBV12-3 or TRBV12-4 and TRBJ2-1; D is unclear. V was cut by 3 bases and J by 0 bases, with 9 bases left in between. The CDR3 sequence is 15 residues long. CDR3 sequence reads: CASSFFTVSYNEQFF. The CDR3, as DNA: TGTGCCAGCAGTTTTTTTACAGTCTCCTACAATGAGCAGTTCTTC.

V gene TRBV5-1 combines with J gene TRBJ2-5, with 12 bases matching TRBD2. J lost 11 bases, V lost 0 bases, and 17 bases had no gene match. CDR3 length: 18 amino acids. CDR1 SGHRS and CDR2 YFSETQ come from the germline V gene. DNA of the CDR3: TGCGCCAGCAGCTTGGCCCCGGAGCCTAGCGGGGGGGCTATTGAGCAGTACTTC. It encodes CASSLAPEPSGGAIEQYF.

This clonotype was seen a handful of times. CDR3 bases: TGCAGTGCTAGAGGTACGCCTGCCTACGAGCAGTACTTC. This translates into CSARGTPAYEQYF. This chain connects TRBV20-1 to TRBJ2-7; D call uncertain. Trimming stripped 1 base from V and 2 bases from J, with 9 bases between. The germline V gene encodes CDR1 DFQATT and CDR2 SNEGSKA (reference sequence). The length of the CDR3 is 13 residues.

This clonotype came up a few times. The chain carries TRBV7-9 and TRBJ2-3; D gene unclear. The V and J ends lost 7 bases and 7 bases respectively, with 9 bases between them. Germline CDR1 reads SEHNR; CDR2 reads FQNEAQ (reference sequence). The CDR3 spans 11 residues. The DNA of the CDR3 is TGTGCCAGCATATGGGTGTATACGCAGTATTTT. Its protein is CASIWVYTQYF.

This chain joins TRBV5-1 and TRBJ2-3, with D possibly being TRBD1 (6 bases). This CDR3 is built from 14 residues. Germline CDR1 is SGHRS and CDR2 is YFSETQ. The ends were cut back, 2 bases at V and 4 bases at J, with 11 bases in the middle. The CDR3 bases are TGCGCCAGCAGCTTTCGGGACATGCCAGATACGCAGTATTTT. Protein sequence: CASSFRDMPDTQYF.

This rearrangement joins TRBV10-3 to TRBJ2-7, with D possibly matching TRBD2 (6 bases). Trimming removed 7 bases from V and 0 bases from J, with 10 bases in between. Per germline, CDR1 ENHRY and CDR2 SYGVKD. The CDR3 totals 13 residues. DNA of the CDR3: TGTGCCATCAAGGCGGGGAGCTCCTACGAGCAGTACTTC. Translating it yields CAIKAGSSYEQYF.